This TCR beta chain was sequenced in a study of somatic mutations in cytotoxic T cells in rheumatoid arthritis. Study background: Patient blood, which was peripheral blood collected as 30 ml EDTA, was drawn right after diagnosis and before any treatment started. Findings and caveats of the study: Rheumatoid arthritis patients, but not healthy controls, exhibited increasing CD8+ clonality with age. Clonality measured in CD8+ T cells did not differ significantly between rheumatoid arthritis patients and age-matched healthy controls.

This clone was counted a few times. The target antigen is unknown. Here immunoSEQ multiplex PCR was the method, and the copy in TCRdb shows in-frame clones only, minus some. The repertoire holds tens of thousands of clones, with about 77% as singletons. The sequenced material came from CD8+ T cells sorted from blood. The receptor was derived from an adult with rheumatoid arthritis.

CDR3: CASSQEPRDSYNEQFF. Written as DNA, the CDR3 is TGTGCCAGCAGCCAAGAACCCAGGGACTCCTACAATGAGCAGTTCTTC. The J gene is TRBJ2-1, the V gene TRBV4-2; tentative D call: TRBD1 (5 bases). The V gene's germline CDR1 is LGHNA and CDR2 YNFKEQ. V dropped 0 bases and J dropped 0 bases, with 9 bases sitting between them. CDR3 length equals 16 residues.